The text below deals with one T cell receptor (beta chain). Its specificity is unknown. The V gene end was trimmed by 2 bases and the J gene end by 1 base; junction bases not matched to a gene: 7. Germline CDR1 DFQATT, CDR2 SNEGSKA (reference sequence). The CDR3 has 16 amino acids. TCRdb re-called the RT-PCR reads with MiXCR, one entry per CDR3 protein. The table shows about 780,000 distinct CDR3 sequences, with around 20% occurring only once. The sample is drawn from a study of response to subunit inactivated influenza vaccine. Study-level results: The authors offered the suggestion that each seasonal influenza vaccination recruits few new T cells.

This chain joins TRBV20-1 and TRBJ1-4, with TRBD1 identical over 7 bases. The TCR originated in a man over 45 who received an inactivated influenza vaccine. This material consisted of PBMCs from blood, taken 5 days after vaccination. The DNA of the CDR3 is TGCAGTGCTAGAAGACAGGGAGGGGGAACTAATGAAAAACTGTTTTTT. Protein sequence: CSARRQGGGTNEKLFF.